The subject of this entry is one T cell receptor beta chain. Antigen unknown. Using immunoSEQ multiplex PCR, the repertoire was profiled, and TCRdb retains in-frame clones only, with some absent. The profile shows approximately 130,000 clones, around four fifths of them singletons. The data are from a study of cytotoxic CD8 clonotypes in ibrutinib-treated CLL. V lost 9 bases and J lost 6; bases outside the gene matches: 15. This CDR3 spans 16 amino acids. The germline gives CDR1 MNHEY, CDR2 SMNVEV (reference sequence). Study-wide findings and caveats: The study found baseline clonality above age-matched healthy donors, tracking circulating CD8+ T-cell counts.

This sequence joins TRBV27 and TRBJ2-1; 9 nucleotides match TRBD1. Sequences were derived from PBMCs, sampled after 24 months of ibrutinib treatment. The clonotype was recovered from a human donor with chronic lymphocytic leukemia. As DNA, the CDR3 is TGTGCCAGTATGACACCGGGACAGGGTCTTGGCAATGAGCAGTTCTTC. Amino acid sequence: CASMTPGQGLGNEQFF.